The 27 T cell receptor beta chains presented below share a single source sample, sequenced in a study of PD-L1 blockade in urothelial cancer. Sequencing was performed with immunoSEQ multiplex PCR; in TCRdb, only in-frame clones are kept and a portion is missing. The sample shows approximately 36,000 clones, more than 75% of them seen only once. Described time point: peripheral blood 6 weeks after treatment start. The sample in question was PBMCs, obtained around atezolizumab (anti-PD-L1) treatment. The origin of the receptors is a man aged 35-49 years with urothelial cancer.

The rearrangement links TRBV7-9 to TRBJ2-7, with 7 bases lining up with TRBD1. CDR1 and CDR2 from the germline V gene are SEHNR and FQNEAQ (reference sequence). V was clipped by 5 bases and J by 3 bases; unmatched bases: 13. The CDR3 runs to 16 residues. The CDR3 DNA sequence: TGTGCCAGCAGCCGCGGCGACAGGGTGGGGTACTACGAGCAGTACTTC. It translates to CASSRGDRVGYYEQYF. The entire variable domain, with the rest obtained from reference TRBV7-9 and TRBJ2-7, is as follows: DTGVSQNPRHKITKRGQNVTFRCDPISEHNRLYWYRQTLGQGPEFLTYFQNEAQLEKSRLLSDRFSAERPKGSFSTLEIQRTEQGDSAMYLCASSRGDRVGYYEQYFGPGTRLTVT.

This rearrangement joins TRBV9 to TRBJ2-1; D may be TRBD1 (5 bases). V was trimmed by 3 bases and J by 8 bases, leaving 12 bases between them. The CDR3 is 13 residues long. CDR1 is SGDLS and CDR2 is YYNGEE in the germline V gene. The CDR3 DNA is TGTGCCAGCAGCGGGACACTATATGATGAGCAGTTCTTC. As protein: CASSGTLYDEQFF. Full variable domain (outside the CDR3, taken from reference TRBV9 and TRBJ2-1): DSGVTQTPKHLITATGQRVTLRCSPRSGDLSVYWYQQSLDQGLQFLIQYYNGEERAKGNILERFSAQQFPDLHSELNLSSLELGDSALYFCASSGTLYDEQFFGPGTRLTVL.

The V call is TRBV18, the J call TRBJ2-7; D gene uncertain. Germline CDR1 reads KGHSH; CDR2 reads LQKENI. With 6 bases removed from V and 1 base from J, the gap between germline ends came to 10 bases. This CDR3 has 13 residues. The CDR3: CASSPTESYEQYF. The CDR3 DNA reads as TGTGCCAGCTCCCCCACTGAGTCCTACGAGCAGTACTTC. Together with reference TRBV18 and TRBJ2-7, the CDR3 gives the full variable domain: NAGVMQNPRHLVRRRGQEARLRCSPMKGHSHVYWYRQLPEEGLKFMVYLQKENIIDESGMPKERFSAEFPKEGPSILRIQQVVRGDSAAYFCASSPTESYEQYFGPGTRLTVT.

J is TRBJ1-1 and V is TRBV9, with D possibly being TRBD1 (6 bases). This CDR3 is 15 amino acids long. Germline V gene data show CDR1 as SGDLS and CDR2 as YYNGEE. Trimming shortened V by 4 bases and J by 3 bases, and 16 bases separated the two germline ends. The CDR3 bases are TGTGCCAGCAGCCTGTCCGACAGGCCCTACACTGAAGCTTTCTTT. Translated: CASSLSDRPYTEAFF.

This clone was picked up a small number of times. J is TRBJ1-5 and V is TRBV9; TRBD1 matches at 8 bases. Germline lookup yields CDR1 SGDLS and CDR2 YYNGEE. The CDR3 is 14 amino acids. With 0 bases clipped from V and 6 bases from J, the junction kept 2 bases outside the gene matches. In DNA form, the CDR3 reads TGTGCCAGCAGCGTAGGGACAGGGACTCAGCCCCAGCATTTT. Its translation: CASSVGTGTQPQHF.

The CDR3 coding sequence is TGTGCCAGCAGCTGGCGGGCGGACACCGGGGAGCTGTTTTTT. Translated: CASSWRADTGELFF. The V call is TRBV5-6, the J call TRBJ2-2, with D possibly being TRBD2 (5 bases). Per germline, CDR1 SGHDT and CDR2 YYEEEE. The CDR3 is made up of 14 amino acids. V lost 3 bases and J lost 3, with 9 bases in between.

The chain combines TRBV6-5 with TRBJ2-3, with unresolved D. V lost 0 bases and J 2 bases, leaving 9 bases between the germline ends. The CDR3 consists of 15 residues. CDR1 and CDR2 from the germline V gene are MNHEY and SVGAGI. The CDR3 DNA reads as TGTGCCAGCAGTTACTCGGCGGAGATCACAGATACGCAGTATTTT. This gives the protein CASSYSAEITDTQYF.

This clone showed up just once. The rearrangement joins TRBV27 to TRBJ2-2, with TRBD2 matching over 7 bases. This CDR3 spans 13 amino acids. The germline V gene has CDR1 MNHEY and CDR2 SMNVEV (reference sequence). J was trimmed by 7 bases and V by 5 bases; bases with no gene match: 4. The CDR3 nucleotides are TGTGCCAGCAGTGGTCGGGAGGTCGGGGAGCTGTTTTTT. It codes for CASSGREVGELFF.

This chain uses TRBV7-3 with TRBJ1-1; TRBD1 matches 7 bases. With V trimmed by 5 bases and J by 0 bases, 0 bases remained unmatched. Germline V gives CDR1 SGHTA, CDR2 FQGTGA. The CDR3 runs to 13 residues. CDR3 coding DNA: TGTGCCAGCAGCGACAGGGTGAACACTGAAGCTTTCTTT. This codes for CASSDRVNTEAFF.

J is TRBJ2-1 and V is TRBV29-1; 10 bases map to TRBD1. Germline loops: CDR1 SQVTM, CDR2 ANQGSEA. The V and J ends lost 8 bases and 2 bases, in that order; junction bases with no gene match: 6. The CDR3 covers 14 residues. In DNA form, the CDR3 reads TGCAGCTCTAGACAGGGGGCGACCTACAATGAGCAGTTCTTC. The encoded protein is CSSRQGATYNEQFF.

CDR3: CASSYRGRAREYNEQFF. For the CDR3, the DNA is TGTGCCAGTAGTTACAGGGGGCGAGCGCGGGAGTACAATGAGCAGTTCTTC. The chain carries TRBV19 and TRBJ2-1, with 9 positions matching TRBD1. Germline CDR1 and CDR2: LNHDA and SQIVND (reference sequence). Losses at the gene ends were 5 bases for V and 4 bases for J; bases not matched to a gene: 12. The length of the CDR3 is 17 residues.

The chain employs TRBV4-2 and TRBJ2-5, with D perhaps matching TRBD2 (6 bases). Germline-derived CDR1 and CDR2 are LGHNA and YNFKEQ. The CDR3 is 17 amino acids. Trimming took off 6 bases at V and 0 bases at J, with 20 bases between the two ends. Here the CDR3 reads CASSGGIRQSYQETQYF. The DNA for the CDR3 is TGTGCCAGCAGTGGGGGGATCCGACAATCTTACCAAGAGACCCAGTACTTC.

The rearrangement joins TRBV7-8 to TRBJ2-7, with D uncertain. V dropped 1 base and J dropped 2 bases, with 9 bases sitting between them. Germline V gives CDR1 SGHVS, CDR2 FQNEAQ. The CDR3 spans 14 residues. The CDR3 protein is CASSLVASAYEQYF. The CDR3, as DNA: TGTGCCAGCAGCTTAGTAGCCTCCGCCTACGAGCAGTACTTC.

The chain recombines TRBV7-6 with TRBJ1-5, with a weak D call TRBD1 (5 bases). This CDR3 has 16 residues. Deletions cut 1 base from V and 5 bases from J, with 15 bases between. CDR1 and CDR2 from the germline V gene are SGHVS and FNYEAQ. The CDR3 DNA reads TGTGCCAGCAGCTTAGGGGGCGGGGGTAAGGATCAGCCCCAGCATTTT. It specifies CASSLGGGGKDQPQHF.

The chain employs TRBV11-2 and TRBJ2-2; TRBD2 agrees at 10 bases. From germline, CDR1 is SGHAT and CDR2 FQNNGV. V lost 0 bases to trimming and J lost 4 bases; unmatched junction nucleotides: 2. CDR3 length equals 16 residues. The CDR3 reads CASSLELAGTTGELFF. In nucleotides, the CDR3 is TGTGCCAGCAGCTTAGAACTAGCGGGAACCACCGGGGAGCTGTTTTTT.

The V call is TRBV27, the J call TRBJ2-7, with a possible D match to TRBD2 (5 bases). This CDR3 comprises 14 residues. Trimming cost V 4 bases and J 3 bases, with 13 bases left between them. Germline CDR1 MNHEY, CDR2 SMNVEV (reference sequence). This chain's CDR3 is CASSSGLYLYEQYF. CDR3 coding DNA: TGTGCCAGCAGTTCCGGACTTTATCTCTACGAGCAGTACTTC.

J is TRBJ1-1 and V is TRBV5-1; 7 bases line up with TRBD1. This CDR3 has 14 amino acids. Per the germline V gene, CDR1 is SGHRS and CDR2 is YFSETQ. With 1 base clipped from V and 4 bases from J, the junction kept 4 bases outside the gene matches. The CDR3 DNA reads TGCGCCAGCAGCTTGCAGGGGGTCGGCACTGAAGCTTTCTTT. It specifies CASSLQGVGTEAFF.

J is TRBJ2-3 and V is TRBV5-6; a possible D gene is TRBD1 (6 bases). The CDR3 is 16 amino acids. Trimming pared 1 base from V and 3 bases from J, leaving 15 bases between. The germline V gene encodes CDR1 SGHDT and CDR2 YYEEEE. This chain's CDR3 is CASSLIAGALTDTQYF. CDR3 nucleotide sequence: TGTGCCAGCAGCTTGATAGCAGGGGCTTTAACAGATACGCAGTATTTT.

The V and J genes are TRBV18 and TRBJ2-4; D possibly corresponds to TRBD1 (6 bases). Trimming removed 6 bases at V and 2 bases at J, with 23 bases between. The CDR3 is 18 amino acids. Germline CDR1 and CDR2: KGHSH and LQKENI. The CDR3 is CASSPGPENRGTKNIQYF. The DNA for the CDR3 is TGTGCCAGCTCCCCGGGCCCAGAAAATAGGGGGACCAAAAACATTCAGTACTTC.

The rearrangement joins TRBV28 to TRBJ2-7, with 8 bases aligning to TRBD1. Trimming at V came to 5 bases and at J to 4 bases, leaving 10 bases not matched to a gene. CDR1 and CDR2 (germline): MDHEN, SYDVKM. The CDR3 covers 15 residues. The CDR3 nucleotides read TGTGCCAGCAGTCCCAGGGACAGGAGGTATTACGAGCAGTACTTC. Translation gives CASSPRDRRYYEQYF.

The rearrangement uses TRBV4-3 and TRBJ2-2; 9 nucleotides match TRBD2. V trimming: 1 base; J trimming: 7 bases; junction bases outside the gene matches: 10. The V gene's germline CDR1 is LGHNA and CDR2 YSLEER. This CDR3 contains 17 residues. CDR3 bases: TGCGCCAGCAGCCAAGGGGTGGGCGGGAGGGAGAGCGGGGAGCTGTTTTTT. Its translation is CASSQGVGGRESGELFF.

The rearrangement uses TRBV28 and TRBJ1-2; TRBD1 matches 7 bases. The CDR3 extends over 13 amino acids. Germline CDR1 and CDR2: MDHEN and SYDVKM. J gave up 4 bases and V 6 bases, and 5 bases lay outside the gene matches. This CDR3 is CASSPDRSYGYTF. CDR3 DNA sequence: TGTGCCAGCAGCCCGGACAGGTCCTATGGCTACACCTTC.

The chain is built from TRBV7-2 and TRBJ2-1; D is ambiguous. There are 13 residues in the CDR3. The V and J ends lost 5 bases and 4 bases respectively, with 9 bases between them. The germline V gene has CDR1 SGHTA and CDR2 FQGNSA. CDR3 coding DNA: TGTGCCAGCAGCCTAGTCGGGTACAATGAGCAGTTCTTC. Protein sequence: CASSLVGYNEQFF.

With regard to this clone: Different DNA sequences within this sample yield the same CDR3. V gene TRBV4-3 combines with J gene TRBJ1-1; D call uncertain. The CDR3 extends over 13 amino acids. CDR1 is LGHNA and CDR2 is YSLEER in the germline V gene. V dropped 1 base and J dropped 0 bases, with 3 bases sitting between them. CDR3 bases: TGCGCCAGCAGCCAAGGCGTGAACACTGAAGCTTTCTTT. It is translated as CASSQGVNTEAFF.

V is TRBV6-6 and J is TRBJ2-7; 7 bases agree with TRBD1. V lost 6 bases, J lost 2 bases, and 7 bases stayed unmatched. Looked up from germline, CDR1 is MNHNY and CDR2 is SVGAGI (reference sequence). CDR3 length: 14 amino acids. Here the CDR3 DNA reads TGTGCCAGCAGCGGGACAGCTGACCCCTACGAGCAGTACTTC. It yields the protein CASSGTADPYEQYF.

This chain links TRBV13 with TRBJ1-3; no definite D call. The CDR3 totals 15 residues. Between the trimmed V and J ends, which lost 8 bases and 0 bases, there was a span of 14 bases. Germline CDR1 PRHDT, CDR2 FYEKMQ (reference sequence). The CDR3 DNA sequence: TGTGCCAGCGGGAGGAGGGTCTTCTCTGGAAACACCATATATTTT. This gives the protein CASGRRVFSGNTIYF.

The chain uses TRBV15 and TRBJ2-7; 7 nucleotides align to TRBD1. Per the germline V gene, CDR1 is LNHNV and CDR2 is YYDKDF (reference sequence). This CDR3 comprises 16 residues. V was pared by 2 bases and J by 7 bases, with 14 bases of the junction left unmatched. The CDR3 DNA reads TGTGCCACCAGCAGATCCCCCGGACAGGCACCGGGTGAGCAGTACTTC. Translated, it gives CATSRSPGQAPGEQYF.